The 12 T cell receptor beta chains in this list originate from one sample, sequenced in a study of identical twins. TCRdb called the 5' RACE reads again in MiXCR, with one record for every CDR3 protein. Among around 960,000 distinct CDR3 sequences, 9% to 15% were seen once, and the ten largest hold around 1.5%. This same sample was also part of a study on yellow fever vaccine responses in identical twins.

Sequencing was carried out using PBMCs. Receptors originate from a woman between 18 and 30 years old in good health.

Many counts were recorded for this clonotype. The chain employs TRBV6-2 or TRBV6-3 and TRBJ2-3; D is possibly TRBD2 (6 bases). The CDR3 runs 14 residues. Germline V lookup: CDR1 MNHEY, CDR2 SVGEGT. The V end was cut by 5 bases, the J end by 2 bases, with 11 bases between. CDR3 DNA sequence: TGTGCCAGCAGTCCGCCGGGGGACACAGATACGCAGTATTTT. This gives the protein CASSPPGDTDTQYF.

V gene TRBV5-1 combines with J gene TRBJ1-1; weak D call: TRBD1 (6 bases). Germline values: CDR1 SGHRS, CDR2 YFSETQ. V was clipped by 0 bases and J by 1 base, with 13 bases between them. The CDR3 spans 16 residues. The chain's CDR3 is CASSLGAGVRNTEAFF. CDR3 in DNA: TGCGCCAGCAGCTTGGGGGCAGGGGTGAGGAACACTGAAGCTTTCTTT.

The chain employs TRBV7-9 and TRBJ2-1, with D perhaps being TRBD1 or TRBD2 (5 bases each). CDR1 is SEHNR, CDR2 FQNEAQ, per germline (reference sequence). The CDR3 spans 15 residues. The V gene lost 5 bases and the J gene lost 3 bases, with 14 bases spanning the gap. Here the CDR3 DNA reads TGTGCCAGCAGCCCTTCGATGGGGGTCTACAATGAGCAGTTCTTC. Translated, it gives CASSPSMGVYNEQFF. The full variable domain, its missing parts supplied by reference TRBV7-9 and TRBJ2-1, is DTGVSQNPRHKITKRGQNVTFRCDPISEHNRLYWYRQTLGQGPEFLTYFQNEAQLEKSRLLSDRFSAERPKGSFSTLEIQRTEQGDSAMYLCASSPSMGVYNEQFFGPGTRLTVL.

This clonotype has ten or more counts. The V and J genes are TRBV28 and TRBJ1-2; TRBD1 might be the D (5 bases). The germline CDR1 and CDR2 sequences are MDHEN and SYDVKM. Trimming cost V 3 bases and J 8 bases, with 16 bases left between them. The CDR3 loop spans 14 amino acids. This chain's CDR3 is CASSLVQSGGGYTF. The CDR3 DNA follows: TGTGCCAGCAGTTTGGTACAGAGCGGGGGGGGCTACACCTTC.

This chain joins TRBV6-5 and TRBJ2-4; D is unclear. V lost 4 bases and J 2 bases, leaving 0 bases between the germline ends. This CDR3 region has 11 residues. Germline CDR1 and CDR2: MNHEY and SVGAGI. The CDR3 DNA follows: TGTGCCAGCAGTTCCAAAAACATTCAGTACTTC. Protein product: CASSSKNIQYF.

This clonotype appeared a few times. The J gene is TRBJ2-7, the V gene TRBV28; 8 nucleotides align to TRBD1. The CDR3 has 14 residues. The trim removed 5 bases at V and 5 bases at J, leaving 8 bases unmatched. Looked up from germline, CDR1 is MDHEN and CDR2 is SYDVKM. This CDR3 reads CASSTDRVNDEQYF. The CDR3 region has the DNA TGTGCCAGCAGTACGGACAGGGTGAACGACGAGCAGTACTTC.

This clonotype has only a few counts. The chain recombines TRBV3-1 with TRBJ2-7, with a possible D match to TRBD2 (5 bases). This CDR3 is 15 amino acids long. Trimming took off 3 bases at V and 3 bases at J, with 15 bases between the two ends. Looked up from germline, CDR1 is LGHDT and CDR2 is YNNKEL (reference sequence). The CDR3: CASSQVWAGDYEQYF. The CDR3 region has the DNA TGTGCCAGCAGCCAGGTATGGGCGGGCGACTACGAGCAGTACTTC.

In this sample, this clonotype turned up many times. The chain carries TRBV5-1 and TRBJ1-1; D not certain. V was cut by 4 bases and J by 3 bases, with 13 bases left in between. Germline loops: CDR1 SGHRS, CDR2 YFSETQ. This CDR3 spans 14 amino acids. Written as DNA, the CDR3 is TGCGCCAGCAGCATGACATTTGGGGACACTGAAGCTTTCTTT. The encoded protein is CASSMTFGDTEAFF.

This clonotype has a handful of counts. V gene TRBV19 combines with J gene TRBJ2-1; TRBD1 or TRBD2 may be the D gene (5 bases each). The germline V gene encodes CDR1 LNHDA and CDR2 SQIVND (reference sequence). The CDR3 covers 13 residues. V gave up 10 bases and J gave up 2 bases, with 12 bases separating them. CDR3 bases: TGTGCCACGGGGACGGCCGCCTACAATGAGCAGTTCTTC. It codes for CATGTAAYNEQFF.

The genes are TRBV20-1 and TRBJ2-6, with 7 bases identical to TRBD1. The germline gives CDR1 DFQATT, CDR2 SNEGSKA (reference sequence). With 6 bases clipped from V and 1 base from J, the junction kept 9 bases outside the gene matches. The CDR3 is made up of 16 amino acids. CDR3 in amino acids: CSASPGQMSGANVLTF. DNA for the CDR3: TGCAGTGCCTCCCCGGGACAGATGTCTGGGGCCAACGTCCTGACTTTC.

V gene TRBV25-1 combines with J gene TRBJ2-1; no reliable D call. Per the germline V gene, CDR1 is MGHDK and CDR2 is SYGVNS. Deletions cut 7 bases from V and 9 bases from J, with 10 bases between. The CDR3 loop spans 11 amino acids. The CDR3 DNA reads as TGTGCCAGCACCTCTTCAAGTGAGCAGTTCTTC. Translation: CASTSSSEQFF.

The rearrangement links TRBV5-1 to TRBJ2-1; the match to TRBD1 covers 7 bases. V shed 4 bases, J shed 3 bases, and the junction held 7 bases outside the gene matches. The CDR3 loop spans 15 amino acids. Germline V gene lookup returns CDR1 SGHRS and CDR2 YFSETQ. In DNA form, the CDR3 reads TGCGCCAGCAGCCGTTCCGGGACAGACTACAATGAGCAGTTCTTC. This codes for CASSRSGTDYNEQFF.